These 30 T cell receptor beta chains were sequenced from one sample in a study of blood T cell repertoires in COVID-19. TCRdb keeps only in-frame clones here, not all; method: immunoSEQ multiplex PCR. The profile shows around 160,000 clones, 80% to 85% of them singletons. Material: PBMCs or T cells enriched from blood (not recorded which). The receptors stem from a woman in her sixties who had recovered from COVID-19.

A few counts support this clone. This rearrangement joins TRBV5-5 to TRBJ1-2, with 9 bases lining up with TRBD1. V shed 3 bases and J 5 bases; nucleotides not matched to a gene: 11. The CDR3 has 16 residues. Germline CDR1 SGHKS, CDR2 YYEKEE (reference sequence). The CDR3 nucleotides are TGTGCCAGCAGCTCCGATACCGGGACAGGGCCGTATGGCTACACCTTC. Amino acids: CASSSDTGTGPYGYTF.

The chain couples TRBV11-2 to TRBJ2-7; possibly TRBD1 for D (5 bases). Germline assignment: CDR1 SGHAT and CDR2 FQNNGV. The CDR3 is 13 amino acids. V was trimmed by 6 bases and J by 2 bases, leaving 11 bases between them. The CDR3 DNA sequence: TGTGCCAGCAGTGAAGGCAGGGCCTACGAGCAGTACTTC. Translation gives CASSEGRAYEQYF. Supplemented by reference TRBV11-2 and TRBJ2-7, the full variable domain reads EAGVAQSPRYKIIEKRQSVAFWCNPISGHATLYWYQQILGQGPKLLIQFQNNGVVDDSQLPKDRFSAERLKGVDSTLKIQPAKLEDSAVYLCASSEGRAYEQYFGPGTRLTVT.

V is TRBV7-8 and J is TRBJ2-1; 9 bases agree with TRBD2. Per the germline V gene, CDR1 is SGHVS and CDR2 is FQNEAQ. The CDR3 spans 15 residues. V gave up 4 bases and J gave up 7 bases; unmatched junction bases: 8. The CDR3, as DNA: TGTGCCAGCAGCTCGCGGGAGGGGGCTGGTAATGAGCAGTTCTTC. Translated: CASSSREGAGNEQFF. The whole variable domain, filled in from reference TRBV7-8 and TRBJ2-1, reads GAGVSQSPRYKVAKRGQDVALRCDPISGHVSLFWYQQALGQGPEFLTYFQNEAQLDKSGLPSDRFFAERPEGSVSTLKIQRTQQEDSAVYLCASSSREGAGNEQFFGPGTRLTVL.

The J gene is TRBJ1-5, the V gene TRBV27; 7 bases are shared with TRBD1. V shed 5 bases, J shed 6 bases, and the junction held 7 bases outside the gene matches. Germline V CDR1 and CDR2: MNHEY, SMNVEV (reference sequence). This CDR3 is 14 amino acids long. The CDR3 nucleotides are TGTGCCAGCAGTCCCCTGACAGGGACTCAGCCCCAGCATTTT. This translates into CASSPLTGTQPQHF.

V usage is TRBV30 and J usage is TRBJ2-3; weak D call: TRBD1 (5 bases). Germline-derived CDR1 and CDR2 are GTSNPN and SVGIG (reference sequence). The CDR3 extends over 11 amino acids. The V and J ends lost 5 bases and 5 bases respectively, with 8 bases between them. The CDR3 protein is CAWGAVDTQYF. Here the CDR3 DNA reads TGTGCCTGGGGGGCAGTAGATACGCAGTATTTT.

The chain uses TRBV7-9 and TRBJ1-6; D might be TRBD1 (5 bases). V was clipped by 5 bases and J by 8 bases, with 13 bases between them. The CDR3 extends over 14 amino acids. CDR1 is SEHNR and CDR2 is FQNEAQ in the germline V gene (reference sequence). The CDR3, as DNA: TGTGCCAGCAGCAGCCAGACGGGGGATTCACCCCTCCACTTT. Protein: CASSSQTGDSPLHF.

This clone was found a few times. Other DNA variants within this sample encode the same CDR3. The V and J genes are TRBV3-1 (or the pseudogene TRBV3-2) and TRBJ1-3; TRBD1 agrees at 9 bases. V shed 3 bases and J 2 bases; nucleotides not matched to a gene: 5. The CDR3 has 16 amino acids. From germline, CDR1 is LGHDT and CDR2 YNNKEL (reference sequence). CDR3 nucleotide sequence: TGTGCCAGCAGCCAGGTACAGGGGGCCCCTGGAAACACCATATATTTT. Translated: CASSQVQGAPGNTIYF.

The rearrangement uses TRBV25-1 and TRBJ2-7; maybe TRBD2 (5 bases). Germline CDR1 and CDR2: MGHDK and SYGVNS. V lost 1 base and J 2 bases, leaving 9 bases between the germline ends. The CDR3 consists of 14 residues. The CDR3 sequence is CASSESRGAYEQYF. Written as DNA, the CDR3 is TGTGCCAGCAGTGAATCACGGGGAGCCTACGAGCAGTACTTC.

This chain links TRBV28 with TRBJ1-6; D unresolved. V was shortened by 11 bases and J by 0 bases, with 14 bases between the two germline ends. The germline gives CDR1 MDHEN, CDR2 SYDVKM. The CDR3 has 15 residues. CDR3 DNA sequence: TGTGCCGGAAACCGCCGCGGCTCCTATAATTCACCCCTCCACTTT. This gives the protein CAGNRRGSYNSPLHF.

In its sample, this clone was seen a few times. The chain has TRBV24-1 and TRBJ2-1; 9 bases are a match to TRBD2. Germline assignment: CDR1 KGHDR and CDR2 SFDVKD. This CDR3 has 14 residues. V dropped 8 bases and J dropped 0; count of bases not matched to a gene: 1. The CDR3 DNA reads as TGTGCCACCAATAGCGGGAGCTCCTACAATGAGCAGTTCTTC. Protein product: CATNSGSSYNEQFF.

This chain connects TRBV7-9 to TRBJ2-7; a weak D match, TRBD1 (6 bases). CDR3 length equals 13 residues. The germline V gene encodes CDR1 SEHNR and CDR2 FQNEAQ (reference sequence). V was trimmed by 5 bases and J by 4 bases, leaving 12 bases between them. CDR3 in amino acids: CASSQKQGYEQYF. CDR3 sequence (DNA): TGTGCCAGCAGCCAAAAGCAGGGGTACGAGCAGTACTTC.

This chain joins TRBV5-6 and TRBJ1-2, with 8 bases lining up with TRBD1. The J segment lost 4 bases and the V segment lost 3 bases, leaving 8 bases of the junction unmatched. The CDR3 runs to 15 residues. Germline V gene sequence: CDR1 SGHDT, CDR2 YYEEEE. Written as DNA, the CDR3 is TGTGCCAGCAGCTGGCAGGGGCAGGGGGCCTATGGCTACACCTTC. The encoded protein is CASSWQGQGAYGYTF.

J is TRBJ2-5 and V is TRBV7-6, with 12 bases matching TRBD1. The CDR3 spans 15 residues. V gave up 4 bases and J gave up 7 bases; unmatched junction bases: 7. CDR1 and CDR2 (germline): SGHVS, FNYEAQ. CDR3 protein: CASSSGQGARRTQYF. CDR3 in DNA: TGTGCCAGCAGCTCGGGACAGGGGGCGCGGAGGACCCAGTACTTC.

The table lists this clone with a count of one. V gene TRBV29-1 combines with J gene TRBJ2-3, with 15 positions matching TRBD2. V gave up 5 bases and J gave up 0 bases; unmatched junction bases: 6. The germline V gene encodes CDR1 SQVTM and CDR2 ANQGSEA. This CDR3 comprises 17 residues. The CDR3 DNA sequence: TGCAGCGTTCTGGGACTAGCGGGAGGAGGGAGCACAGATACGCAGTATTTT. Translated: CSVLGLAGGGSTDTQYF.

The rearrangement uses TRBV10-3 and TRBJ2-1, with 9 bases lining up with TRBD2. CDR1 and CDR2 from the germline V gene are ENHRY and SYGVKD. The CDR3 has 14 amino acids. The ends lost 8 bases at V and 4 bases at J; junction bases unmatched: 6. The CDR3 reads CAIALGLAYNEQFF. In nucleotides, the CDR3 is TGTGCCATCGCGTTGGGACTAGCTTACAATGAGCAGTTCTTC.

In its sample, this clone was seen once. The rearrangement links TRBV9 to TRBJ1-3; the D is unclear. The germline gives CDR1 SGDLS, CDR2 YYNGEE. This CDR3 has 14 residues. Trimming took 0 bases from V and 2 from J, leaving 6 bases between them. CDR3 residues: CASSVGGAGNTIYF. CDR3 coding DNA: TGTGCCAGCAGCGTAGGAGGAGCTGGAAACACCATATATTTT.

The chain combines TRBV28 with TRBJ1-2, with D possibly being TRBD1 (5 bases). CDR3 length: 14 amino acids. Per the germline V gene, CDR1 is MDHEN and CDR2 is SYDVKM. The V and J ends lost 6 bases and 7 bases respectively, with 18 bases between them. CDR3 bases: TGTGCCAGCAGGGGAGGTGGGCAGGGAGCTGGCTACACCTTC. This gives the protein CASRGGGQGAGYTF.

V is TRBV29-1 and J is TRBJ2-4; maybe TRBD2 (6 bases). The length of the CDR3 is 12 residues. From germline, CDR1 is SQVTM and CDR2 ANQGSEA. V shed 1 base and J shed 5 bases, with 6 bases lying between them. CDR3 DNA sequence: TGCAGCGTTGAAGCGGGGGAAAACATTCAGTACTTC. Translation: CSVEAGENIQYF.

The rearrangement links TRBV7-3 to TRBJ1-1; TRBD1 might be the D (6 bases). The CDR3 totals 16 residues. Trimming shortened V by 3 bases and J by 4 bases, and 18 bases separated the two germline ends. In germline, CDR1 is SGHTA, CDR2 FQGTGA. In DNA form, the CDR3 reads TGTGCCAGCAGCTTCAGCGGGGGCACAAGCACCACTGAAGCTTTCTTT. This encodes CASSFSGGTSTTEAFF.

V is TRBV19 and J is TRBJ2-2; 9 nucleotides align to TRBD2. The germline V gene encodes CDR1 LNHDA and CDR2 SQIVND (reference sequence). The CDR3 is 17 amino acids. V lost 1 base, J lost 4 bases, and 7 bases stayed unmatched. This chain's CDR3 is CASSIVAGVAGTGELFF. In nucleotides, the CDR3 is TGTGCCAGTAGTATAGTAGCGGGGGTTGCTGGCACCGGGGAGCTGTTTTTT.

The V call is TRBV11-2, the J call TRBJ2-1; TRBD2 is a possible D gene (5 bases). Trimming took off 2 bases at V and 2 bases at J, with 13 bases between the two ends. CDR1 and CDR2 (germline): SGHAT, FQNNGV. This CDR3 is built from 16 residues. The CDR3 region is CASSLYGGPTYNEQFF. The CDR3 DNA follows: TGTGCCAGCAGCTTATACGGCGGGCCCACCTACAATGAGCAGTTCTTC.

The genes are TRBV4-1 and TRBJ2-3; D remains unclear. The CDR3 spans 17 residues. From germline, CDR1 is MGHRA and CDR2 YSYEKL. The ends were cut back, 1 base at V and 1 base at J, with 15 bases in the middle. DNA for the CDR3: TGCGCCAGCAGCCAAGTTTTCACAGAAATTCGCACAGATACGCAGTATTTT. Residues: CASSQVFTEIRTDTQYF.

In its sample, this clone was seen a few times. J is TRBJ1-1 and V is TRBV18, with D perhaps matching TRBD1 (5 bases). The CDR3 is made up of 15 amino acids. CDR1 and CDR2 (germline): KGHSH, LQKENI. With 3 bases removed from V and 4 bases from J, the gap between germline ends came to 15 bases. The CDR3 DNA reads as TGTGCCAGCTCACCCGTGACCCCGGGGGGCACTGAAGCTTTCTTT. It encodes CASSPVTPGGTEAFF. The entire variable domain, with the rest obtained from reference TRBV18 and TRBJ1-1, is as follows: NAGVMQNPRHLVRRRGQEARLRCSPMKGHSHVYWYRQLPEEGLKFMVYLQKENIIDESGMPKERFSAEFPKEGPSILRIQQVVRGDSAAYFCASSPVTPGGTEAFFGQGTRLTVV.

The J gene is TRBJ1-5, the V gene TRBV18; D might be TRBD1 (5 bases). The CDR3 sequence is 13 residues long. The V end lost 3 bases, the J end lost 7 bases, and 10 bases lay between the germline ends. Germline CDR1 and CDR2: KGHSH and LQKENI. CDR3 protein: CASSPQGIQPQHF. Written as DNA, the CDR3 is TGTGCCAGCTCACCCCAGGGAATCCAGCCCCAGCATTTT.

The CDR3 coding sequence is TGTGCCAGTAGTCCCCAGGGACAAAGGGATACGCAGTATTTT. It encodes CASSPQGQRDTQYF. The rearrangement joins TRBV19 to TRBJ2-3, with a weak D call TRBD1 (6 bases). Germline CDR1 LNHDA, CDR2 SQIVND (reference sequence). V lost 5 bases and J 6 bases, leaving 15 bases between the germline ends. This CDR3 has 14 residues. The variable domain in full, completed from reference TRBV19 and TRBJ2-3, reads DGGITQSPKYLFRKEGQNVTLSCEQNLNHDAMYWYRQDPGQGLRLIYYSQIVNDFQKGDIAEGYSVSREKKESFPLTVTSAQKNPTAFYLCASSPQGQRDTQYFGPGTRLTVL.

The chain employs TRBV7-3 and TRBJ2-7; 9 nucleotides align to TRBD2. CDR3 length: 14 residues. Germline V lookup: CDR1 SGHTA, CDR2 FQGTGA. Trimming took 5 bases from V and 5 from J; bases not matched to a gene: 7. CDR3 bases: TGTGCCAGCAGCACCCATGGGACTAGCAACGAGCAGTACTTC. It codes for CASSTHGTSNEQYF.

The gene calls are TRBV27 and TRBJ2-2; 7 positions agree with TRBD1. This CDR3 comprises 15 residues. V gave up 1 base and J gave up 4 bases; unmatched junction bases: 3. From germline, CDR1 is MNHEY and CDR2 SMNVEV (reference sequence). Here the CDR3 DNA reads TGTGCCAGCAGTTTATACAGGGGAAGCACCGGGGAGCTGTTTTTT. This codes for CASSLYRGSTGELFF.

The rearrangement joins TRBV28 to TRBJ1-1; D is unresolved. CDR1 and CDR2 (germline): MDHEN, SYDVKM. The V end lost 4 bases, the J end lost 7 bases, and 19 bases lay between the germline ends. The CDR3 covers 15 residues. The CDR3, as DNA: TGTGCCAGCAGTTCAACCAGTGGAGCGCGTGGTGAAGCTTTCTTT. Translating gives CASSSTSGARGEAFF.

The chain links TRBV5-4 to TRBJ2-6; D is undetermined. The CDR3 is 15 amino acids. The V and J ends lost 4 bases and 0 bases respectively, with 8 bases between them. Germline lookup yields CDR1 SGHNT and CDR2 YYREEE (reference sequence). Here the CDR3 DNA reads TGTGCCAGCAGCGACCGGGTCTCTGGGGCCAACGTCCTGACTTTC. Translated, it gives CASSDRVSGANVLTF.

Note on this clone: The junction and the germline gene differ at one end; a read error may be behind it. The chain couples TRBV28 to TRBJ1-5; D not resolved. The CDR3 runs 12 residues. Germline V gene sequence: CDR1 MDHEN, CDR2 SYDVKM. The CDR3 loop is CASSATNRPQHF. CDR3 bases: TGTGCCAGCAGTGCCACAAATCGGCCCCAGCATTTT.